The 7 T cell receptor beta chains reported below all come from one sample, sequenced in a study of blood T cells in healthy people across ages. The second PCR ran about 6 to 12 cycles with a sample-barcoded 5' primer and J-beta primers. One entry per CDR3 protein results from TCRdb running MiXCR on the 5' RACE reads. The data contain hundreds of thousands of distinct CDR3 sequences, more than 20% of them singletons. The sample was also linked to a second study, of T cells of mothers and their children.

The sequencing input was blood. The source is a boy younger than 18 in good health.

The table lists this clonotype with a few counts. The genes are TRBV27 and TRBJ2-1, with 9 bases matching TRBD2. V shed 3 bases, J shed 8 bases, and the junction held 11 bases outside the gene matches. This CDR3 has 16 amino acids. Germline V gives CDR1 MNHEY, CDR2 SMNVEV (reference sequence). CDR3 amino acids: CASSLRGGRASYEQFF. CDR3 bases: TGTGCCAGCAGTTTGCGTGGCGGGAGGGCATCTTATGAGCAGTTCTTC.

This clonotype was seen only a few times. V and J are TRBV6-1 and TRBJ2-5, with D perhaps TRBD2 (5 bases). V was shortened by 7 bases and J by 5 bases, with 17 bases between the two germline ends. CDR3 length equals 14 residues. CDR1 is MNHNS, CDR2 SASEGT, per germline. The CDR3 loop reads CASTRRRGLETQYF. CDR3 sequence (DNA): TGTGCCAGCACAAGACGGAGAGGGTTGGAGACCCAGTACTTC.

This clonotype was counted a few times. The J gene is TRBJ1-1, the V gene TRBV12-3 or TRBV12-4, with 7 bases that match TRBD1. CDR3 length: 13 amino acids. After removal of 7 bases from V and 11 bases from J, the junction contained 13 bases not matched to a gene. The CDR3 loop reads CASTLTLDRAAFF. The CDR3 bases are TGTGCCAGCACCCTCACCCTAGACAGGGCGGCTTTCTTT.

CDR3 sequence reads: CASSLQTGQGVWGANVLTF. Here the CDR3 DNA reads TGTGCCAGCAGCCTCCAGACGGGACAGGGGGTATGGGGGGCCAACGTCCTGACTTTC. The rearrangement joins TRBV7-9 to TRBJ2-6; 11 nucleotides line up with TRBD1. Germline values: CDR1 SEHNR, CDR2 FQNEAQ (reference sequence). V dropped 5 bases and J dropped 4; count of bases not matched to a gene: 13. CDR3 length equals 19 residues. The variable domain in full, with the rest retrieved from reference TRBV7-9 and TRBJ2-6, is DTGVSQNPRHKITKRGQNVTFRCDPISEHNRLYWYRQTLGQGPEFLTYFQNEAQLEKSRLLSDRFSAERPKGSFSTLEIQRTEQGDSAMYLCASSLQTGQGVWGANVLTFGAGSRLTVL.

In regard to this clonotype: The junction does not match germline at one end; this may be a read error. The chain combines TRBV11-1 with TRBJ2-1, with D unclear. The germline CDR1 and CDR2 sequences are SGHAT and FQDESV (reference sequence). The CDR3 runs to 16 residues. The CDR3 DNA is TGTGCCCGCAGCCCCCTGTGGATGAGCTCCTACAATGAGCAGTTCTTC. Its protein is CARSPLWMSSYNEQFF.

This clonotype has a handful of counts. This sequence joins TRBV7-2 and TRBJ2-1; weak D call: TRBD1 (6 bases). The germline V gene encodes CDR1 SGHTA and CDR2 FQGNSA. The CDR3 loop spans 15 amino acids. V shed 5 bases and J shed 0 bases, with 11 bases lying between them. The CDR3 nucleotides are TGTGCCAGCAGCCAACAGGGTAGCTCCTACAATGAGCAGTTCTTC. It specifies CASSQQGSSYNEQFF.

V and J are TRBV12-3 or TRBV12-4 and TRBJ2-2, with TRBD2 identical over 11 bases. Trimming at V came to 7 bases and at J to 3 bases, leaving 13 bases not matched to a gene. This CDR3 has 18 residues. The CDR3 DNA sequence: TGTGCCAGCAAGTTACTAGCGGGAGCAGTCGCGGACACCGGGGAGCTGTTTTTT. Translation: CASKLLAGAVADTGELFF.